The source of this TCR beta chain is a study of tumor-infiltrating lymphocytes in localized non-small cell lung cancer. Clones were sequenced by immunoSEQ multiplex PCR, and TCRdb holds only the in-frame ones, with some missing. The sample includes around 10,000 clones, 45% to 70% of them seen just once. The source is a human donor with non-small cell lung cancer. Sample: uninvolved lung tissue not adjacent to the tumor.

The CDR3 DNA is TGTGCCAGCAGCTATACCGTGCGGGGTGATGAGCAGTTCTTC. Its protein product is CASSYTVRGDEQFF. The rearrangement links TRBV7-3 to TRBJ2-1; D is possibly TRBD2 (6 bases). The V and J ends lost 4 bases and 8 bases respectively, with 15 bases between them. Germline V gene data show CDR1 as SGHTA and CDR2 as FQGTGA. The CDR3 covers 14 residues.